This TCR beta chain was documented in a study of human T cells and chemical hapten exposure. Study summary: Skin on the upper inner arm, roughly 2 cm by roughly 2 cm in size, was sensitized with 2% DPC. Patch tests put 0.01% DPC on the upper back, read at 6 days.

TCRdb re-analysed the RACE reads in MiXCR, keeping a single row per CDR3 protein. Here the sample spans approximately 340,000 distinct CDR3 sequences, 5.5% to 8% being singletons. This clonotype was seen many times. V lost 4 bases and J lost 6, with 15 bases in between. Per germline, CDR1 SGHVS and CDR2 FNYEAQ. This CDR3 is built from 14 residues. Time point in this sample: patch test 1, 2 weeks after DPC sensitization. Specified treatment: therapeutic diphenylcyclopropenone sensitization with weekly scalp DPC. Every patch test was put on after a blood sample was taken. Suited to DPC and affected by alopecia, the donors ranged from 18 to 70 years old.

This specimen consisted of whole blood, obtained in connection with sensitization to the hapten diphenylcyclopropenone (DPC). This clonotype originated in a woman under 30 with alopecia areata. Some clones in this sample may be carry-over from other donors' samples. The rearrangement uses TRBV7-6 and TRBJ1-1; tentatively, D is TRBD1 (5 bases). DNA for the CDR3: TGTGCCAGCAGCTCCTTGGACACTGACTCTGAAGCTTTCTTT. It specifies CASSSLDTDSEAFF.